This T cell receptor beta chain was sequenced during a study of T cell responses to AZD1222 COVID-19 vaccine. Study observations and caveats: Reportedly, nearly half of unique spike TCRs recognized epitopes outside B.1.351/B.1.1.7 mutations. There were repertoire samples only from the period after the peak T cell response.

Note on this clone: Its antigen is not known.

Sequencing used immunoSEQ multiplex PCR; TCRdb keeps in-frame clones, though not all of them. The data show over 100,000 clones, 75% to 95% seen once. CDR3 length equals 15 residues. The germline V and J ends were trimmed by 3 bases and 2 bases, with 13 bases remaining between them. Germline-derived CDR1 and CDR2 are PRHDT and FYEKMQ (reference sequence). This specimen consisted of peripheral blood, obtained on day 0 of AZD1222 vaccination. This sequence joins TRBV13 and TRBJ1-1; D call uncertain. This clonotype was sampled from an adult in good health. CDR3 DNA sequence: TGTGCCAGCAGCTTCGACACCGGTCCAAACACTGAAGCTTTCTTT. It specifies CASSFDTGPNTEAFF.